This T cell receptor (beta chain) was identified in a study of shared clonotypes between healthy human individuals. Study-wide results and caveats: Sequencing depth was predicted to influence how clonotypes are shared among donors. Among non-shared clonotypes, generation probabilities were lower than among those shared by all four donors.

There were no recent acute infections or vaccinations among the donors, who were healthy HIV-negative adults. About this clone itself: What it binds is not known. The same CDR3 is also encoded by other DNA sequences in this sample.

Germline-derived CDR1 and CDR2 are MNHEY and SVGAGI. V was pared by 0 bases and J by 2 bases, with 11 bases between. There are 15 residues in the CDR3. The authors loaded roughly 180 ng DNA, roughly 27,000 T cell genomes, into sorted-subset replicate PCRs. Clones were read by immunoSEQ multiplex PCR, and TCRdb kept only the in-frame ones, dropping some. The table records approximately 2,000,000 clones, 85% to 95% of them present only once. The clonotype originates from a man between 18 and 29 years old in good health. Some clones in this sample may be carry-over from other donors' samples. Sequencing input: naive CD4+ T cells from PBMCs. As to subset: CD45RA+ positively selected. This sequence joins TRBV6-5 and TRBJ2-7; D is uncertain. The CDR3 loop is CASSYSNAFPYEQYF. DNA for the CDR3: TGTGCCAGCAGTTACTCTAACGCATTCCCCTACGAGCAGTACTTC.